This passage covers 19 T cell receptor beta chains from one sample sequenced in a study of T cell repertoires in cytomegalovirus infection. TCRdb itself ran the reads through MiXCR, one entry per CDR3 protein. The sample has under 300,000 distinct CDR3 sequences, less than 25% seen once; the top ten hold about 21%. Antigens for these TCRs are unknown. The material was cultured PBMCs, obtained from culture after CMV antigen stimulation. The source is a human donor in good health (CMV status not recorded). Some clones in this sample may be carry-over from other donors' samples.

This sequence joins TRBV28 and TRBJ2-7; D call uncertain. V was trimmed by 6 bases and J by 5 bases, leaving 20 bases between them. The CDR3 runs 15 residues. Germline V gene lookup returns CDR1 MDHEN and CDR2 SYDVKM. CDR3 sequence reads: CASSPQSRVTDEQYF. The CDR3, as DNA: TGTGCCAGCAGCCCCCAAAGTAGGGTGACTGACGAGCAGTACTTC.

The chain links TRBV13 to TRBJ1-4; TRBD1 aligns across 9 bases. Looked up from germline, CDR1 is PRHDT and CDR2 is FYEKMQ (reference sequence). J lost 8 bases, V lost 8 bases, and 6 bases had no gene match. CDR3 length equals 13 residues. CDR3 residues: CASGDRGYEKLFF. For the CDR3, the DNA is TGTGCCAGCGGCGACAGGGGGTACGAAAAACTGTTTTTT.

The CDR3 coding sequence is TGTGCCAGCAGCCAAGACAGGGTACTCGACGAGCAGTACTTC. Protein sequence: CASSQDRVLDEQYF. The rearrangement joins TRBV3-1 to TRBJ2-7; the D gene is possibly TRBD1 (5 bases). There are 14 residues in the CDR3. The ends were cut back, 0 bases at V and 5 bases at J, with 11 bases in the middle. Germline V gene data show CDR1 as LGHDT and CDR2 as YNNKEL (reference sequence).

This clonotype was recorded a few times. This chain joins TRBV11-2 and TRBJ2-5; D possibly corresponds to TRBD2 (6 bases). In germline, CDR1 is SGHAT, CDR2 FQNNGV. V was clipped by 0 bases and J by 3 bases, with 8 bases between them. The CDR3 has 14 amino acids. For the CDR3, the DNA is TGTGCCAGCAGCTTAGAAGGCGGGAAAGAGACCCAGTACTTC. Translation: CASSLEGGKETQYF.

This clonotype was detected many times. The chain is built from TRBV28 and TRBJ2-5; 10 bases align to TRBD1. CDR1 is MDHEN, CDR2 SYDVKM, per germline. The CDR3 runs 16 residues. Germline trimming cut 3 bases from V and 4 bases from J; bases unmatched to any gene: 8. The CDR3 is CASSFPTGGMRETQYF. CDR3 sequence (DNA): TGTGCCAGCAGTTTCCCGACAGGGGGCATGCGAGAGACCCAGTACTTC. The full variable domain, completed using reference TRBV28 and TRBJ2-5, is DVKVTQSSRYLVKRTGEKVFLECVQDMDHENMFWYRQDPGLGLRLIYFSYDVKMKEKGDIPEGYSVSREKKERFSLILESASTNQTSMYLCASSFPTGGMRETQYFGPGTRLLVL.

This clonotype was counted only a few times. CDR3 amino acids: CASSWGPGQLKREGGETQYF. CDR3 sequence (DNA): TGTGCCAGCAGTTGGGGACCGGGACAGCTAAAGCGGGAGGGCGGAGAGACCCAGTACTTC. The chain employs TRBV12-3 or TRBV12-4 and TRBJ2-5, with 10 bases identical to TRBD2. Trimming cost V 4 bases and J 4 bases; bases outside gene matches: 21. This CDR3 is 20 amino acids long.

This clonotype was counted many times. DNA of the CDR3: TGTGCCAGCAGTTTCCAGACAGTAGGATCGGCCACCGGGGAGCTGTTTTTT. Residues: CASSFQTVGSATGELFF. The chain is built from TRBV12-3 or TRBV12-4 and TRBJ2-2; possibly TRBD1 for D (5 bases). Deletions cut 3 bases from V and 4 bases from J, with 18 bases between. The CDR3 spans 17 residues.

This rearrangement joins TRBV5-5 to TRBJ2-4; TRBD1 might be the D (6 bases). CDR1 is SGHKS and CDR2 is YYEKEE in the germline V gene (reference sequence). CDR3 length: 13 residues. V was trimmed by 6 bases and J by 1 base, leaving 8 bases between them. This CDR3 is CASKQGAKNIQYF. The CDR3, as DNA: TGTGCCAGCAAACAGGGTGCCAAAAACATTCAGTACTTC.

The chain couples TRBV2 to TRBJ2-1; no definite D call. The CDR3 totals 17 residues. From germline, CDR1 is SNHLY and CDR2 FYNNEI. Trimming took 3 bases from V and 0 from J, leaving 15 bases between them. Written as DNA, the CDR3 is TGTGCCAGCAGTGATCCCCTGGCCTTTAGCTCCTACAATGAGCAGTTCTTC. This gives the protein CASSDPLAFSSYNEQFF.

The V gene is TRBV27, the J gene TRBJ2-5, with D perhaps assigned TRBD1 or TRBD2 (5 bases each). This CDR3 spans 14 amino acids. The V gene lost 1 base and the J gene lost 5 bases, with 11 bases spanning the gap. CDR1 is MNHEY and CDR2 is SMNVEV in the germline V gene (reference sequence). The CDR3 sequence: CASSLLGRGETQYF. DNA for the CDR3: TGTGCCAGCAGTTTATTAGGTCGGGGCGAGACCCAGTACTTC.

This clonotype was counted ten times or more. CDR3 bases: TGTGCCAGCCTAAAATGGGCTAGCGGTTACAATGAGCAGTTCTTC. It specifies CASLKWASGYNEQFF. V is TRBV7-2 and J is TRBJ2-1; TRBD2 agrees at 7 bases. The CDR3 is 15 amino acids. Germline V CDR1 and CDR2: SGHTA, FQGNSA. J lost 4 bases, V lost 8 bases, and 11 bases had no gene match. Full variable domain (remainder filled in from reference TRBV7-2 and TRBJ2-1): GAGVSQSPSNKVTEKGKDVELRCDPISGHTALYWYRQSLGQGLEFLIYFQGNSAPDKSGLPSDRFSAERTGGSVSTLTIQRTQQEDSAVYLCASLKWASGYNEQFFGPGTRLTVL.

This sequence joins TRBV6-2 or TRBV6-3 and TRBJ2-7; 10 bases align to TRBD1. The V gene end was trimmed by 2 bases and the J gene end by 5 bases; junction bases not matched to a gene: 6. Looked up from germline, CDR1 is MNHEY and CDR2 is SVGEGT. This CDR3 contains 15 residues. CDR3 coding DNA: TGTGCCAGCAGTTACAAGGGACAGGGGCTACACGAGCAGTACGTC. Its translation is CASSYKGQGLHEQYV.

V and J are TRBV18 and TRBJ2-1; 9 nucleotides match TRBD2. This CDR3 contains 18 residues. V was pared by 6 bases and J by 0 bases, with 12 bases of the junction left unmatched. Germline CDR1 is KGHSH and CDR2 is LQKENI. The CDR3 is CASSPVGGRGSSYNEQFF. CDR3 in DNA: TGTGCCAGCTCCCCAGTAGGCGGGAGGGGATCCTCCTACAATGAGCAGTTCTTC.

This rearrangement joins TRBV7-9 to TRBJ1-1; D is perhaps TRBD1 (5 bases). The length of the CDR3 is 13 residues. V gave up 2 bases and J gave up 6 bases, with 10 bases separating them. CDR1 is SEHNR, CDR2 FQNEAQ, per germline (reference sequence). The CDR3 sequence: CASSLKGIAEAFF. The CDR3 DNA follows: TGTGCCAGCAGCTTAAAGGGGATAGCTGAAGCTTTCTTT. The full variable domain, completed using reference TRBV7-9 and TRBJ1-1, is DTGVSQNPRHKITKRGQNVTFRCDPISEHNRLYWYRQTLGQGPEFLTYFQNEAQLEKSRLLSDRFSAERPKGSFSTLEIQRTEQGDSAMYLCASSLKGIAEAFFGQGTRLTVV.

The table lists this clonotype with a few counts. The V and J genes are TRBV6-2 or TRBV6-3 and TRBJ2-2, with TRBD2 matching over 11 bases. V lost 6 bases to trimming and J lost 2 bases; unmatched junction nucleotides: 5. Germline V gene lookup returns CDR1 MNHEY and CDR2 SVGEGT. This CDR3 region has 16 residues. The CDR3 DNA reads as TGTGCCAGCAGATATACTAGCGGGAGAAACACCGGGGAGCTGTTTTTT. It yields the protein CASRYTSGRNTGELFF.

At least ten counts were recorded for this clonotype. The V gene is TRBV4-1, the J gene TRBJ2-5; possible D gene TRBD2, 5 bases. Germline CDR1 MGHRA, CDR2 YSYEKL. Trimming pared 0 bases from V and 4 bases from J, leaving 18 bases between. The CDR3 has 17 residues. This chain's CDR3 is CASSQDGLALWGETQYF. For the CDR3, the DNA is TGCGCCAGCAGCCAAGATGGGCTAGCTCTATGGGGAGAGACCCAGTACTTC.

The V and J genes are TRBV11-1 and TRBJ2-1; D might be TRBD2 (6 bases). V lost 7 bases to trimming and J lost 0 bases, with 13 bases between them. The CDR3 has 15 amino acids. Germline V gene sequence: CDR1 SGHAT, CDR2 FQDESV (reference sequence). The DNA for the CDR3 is TGTGCCAGCACCGTCACCGGGAGCTCCTACAATGAGCAGTTCTTC. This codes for CASTVTGSSYNEQFF.

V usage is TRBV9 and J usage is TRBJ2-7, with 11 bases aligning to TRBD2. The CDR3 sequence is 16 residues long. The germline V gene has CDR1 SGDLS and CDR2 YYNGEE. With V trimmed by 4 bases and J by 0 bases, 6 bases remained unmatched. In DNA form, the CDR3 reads TGTGCCAGCAGCACCGGACTAGCGGGTACCTCCTACGAGCAGTACTTC. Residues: CASSTGLAGTSYEQYF. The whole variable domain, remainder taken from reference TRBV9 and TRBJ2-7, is DSGVTQTPKHLITATGQRVTLRCSPRSGDLSVYWYQQSLDQGLQFLIQYYNGEERAKGNILERFSAQQFPDLHSELNLSSLELGDSALYFCASSTGLAGTSYEQYFGPGTRLTVT.

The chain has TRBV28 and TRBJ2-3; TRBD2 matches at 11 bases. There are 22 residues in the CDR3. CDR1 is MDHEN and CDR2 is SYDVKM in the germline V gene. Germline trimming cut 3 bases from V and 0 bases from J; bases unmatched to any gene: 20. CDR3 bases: TGTGCCAGCAGTTTCTCATACACCGGGACTAGCGGAGCCACTTCTAGCACAGATACGCAGTATTTT. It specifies CASSFSYTGTSGATSSTDTQYF.